This entry is about one TCR beta chain. This clone's antigen is unknown. No base qualities exist here, and no much larger clone lies one base off it. The immunoSEQ Assay, a bias-controlled multiplex PCR, was used to amplify TCRbeta CDR3 regions from genomic DNA. On the authors' methods: Nucleated cell counts per sample were estimated from amplification of reference gene primers within the assay. To quantify the absolute abundance of each unique TCRbeta CDR3 rearrangement, sequence reads were collapsed and filtered. For each sample, productive Simpson clonality was calculated by taking the square root of Simpson's diversity index across productive rearrangements. TCRdb's version of the immuneACCESS table is confined to in-frame rearrangements and falls short of the full clone set. An unresolved V gene accounts for under half of the shortfall where checked; the remainder is of unknown origin. The V and J calls and clone size come from that table; D and trimming were worked out from the DNA. For this sample the table gives about 250,000 clones, of which 88% were detected only once. The ten largest account for around 2.9% of the sample.

This sample is drawn from a study of blood T cell repertoires in COVID-19 (dated by TCRdb to the early 2020s). About the investigation overall: Samples from collaborators originated in the United States, Italy and Spain and spanned both the acute and convalescent phases of COVID-19. The repertoires were made available in a free public database intended to serve as a resource for research on the immune response to SARS-CoV-2. Where available, HLA class I and class II types were taken from metadata supplied by the sample provider and were not determined by assay-based typing. Deeply sampled blood TCRbeta repertoires from subjects exposed to, actively infected with, or recovered from COVID-19 were included in the dataset. Nearly every sample came with metadata listing a de-identified subject ID, COVID-19 status, age in years and sex. The prospective study material was composed of cDNA or gDNA derived from T cells, B-cell-depleted T cells, or PBMCs. Samples came from the ongoing ImmuneRACE study (first 160 participants) plus 1,254 subjects from 6 global collaborators. General findings and caveats noted by the study authors: How much clinical and demographic metadata was included differed by source and by participant, and the metadata was provided uncurated.

Taken from the germline V gene (reference sequence), the CDR1 and CDR2 loops are MNHEY and SMNVEV. V sheds 5 bases and J sheds 4 bases, leaving 27 bases between their ends. The CDR3 goes from the cysteine to the phenylalanine over 18 residues. Just CDR3 DNA is preserved here, 54 bases in frame from base 1. Participants in the prospective study were aged roughly 18 to 100 years, lived in 20 to 30 United States geographic areas, and enrolled through a virtual design. In the prospective study, cohorts were assigned on the basis of participant-reported clinical history obtained from a screening survey and a study questionnaire. Recovered participants in ImmuneRACE Cohort 3 were defined by two consecutive negative NP/OP PCR tests, clearance by a healthcare professional, or resolution of symptoms. In the prospective study, whole blood, serum and a nasopharyngeal or oropharyngeal swab were collected from each participant by mobile phlebotomists. Additional blood draws and questionnaires over an approximately two-month period could optionally be provided by prospective study participants. Blood samples from the prospective study were shipped frozen or at room temperature prior to DNA extraction.

This clonotype was sampled from a woman between 45 and 65 years old who had recovered from COVID-19. The rearranged segments are TRBV27 and TRBJ2-7; the D call is possibly TRBD1 or TRBD2, each sharing 9 bases. The specimen was PBMCs or T cells enriched from blood (not recorded which). At the DNA level, the sequence is TGTGCCAGCAGTCGGGGACAGGGTCTAGCGGGACCTCTTTACGAGCAGTACTTC. Its coded protein is CASSRGQGLAGPLYEQYF.